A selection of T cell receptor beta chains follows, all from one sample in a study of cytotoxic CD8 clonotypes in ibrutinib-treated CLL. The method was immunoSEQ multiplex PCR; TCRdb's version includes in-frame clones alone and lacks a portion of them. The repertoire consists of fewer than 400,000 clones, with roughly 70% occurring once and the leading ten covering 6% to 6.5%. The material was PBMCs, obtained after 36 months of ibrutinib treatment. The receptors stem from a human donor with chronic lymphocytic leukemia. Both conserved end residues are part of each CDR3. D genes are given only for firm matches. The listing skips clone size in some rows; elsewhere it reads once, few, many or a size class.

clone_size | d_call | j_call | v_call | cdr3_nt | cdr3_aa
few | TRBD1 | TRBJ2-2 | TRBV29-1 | TGCAGCGCAGACAGGGGATGGAACACCGGGGAGCTGTTTTTT | CSADRGWNTGELFF
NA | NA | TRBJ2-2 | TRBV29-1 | TGCAGCGTTGGAGGGCCGGAGAACACCGGGGAGCTGTTTTTT | CSVGGPENTGELFF
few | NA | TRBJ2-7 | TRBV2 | TGTGCCAGCAGTGAAGCCTACGAGCAGTACTTC | CASSEAYEQYF
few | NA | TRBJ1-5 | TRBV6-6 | TGTGCCAGCAGTTACTCAGTGGGACGGATAAATCAGCCCCAGCATTTT | CASSYSVGRINQPQHF
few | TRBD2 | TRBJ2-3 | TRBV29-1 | TGCAGCGCTGAGACTAGCGGGGGGGCGGCTACGCAGTATTTT | CSAETSGGAATQYF
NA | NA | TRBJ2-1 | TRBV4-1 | TGCGCCAGCAGCCAGACCGCGTCTGGGAGAAACGATGAGCAGTTCTTC | CASSQTASGRNDEQFF
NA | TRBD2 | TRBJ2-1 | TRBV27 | TGTGCCAGCAGTTTTACAGCGGGGAGCGAGCAGTTCTTC | CASSFTAGSEQFF
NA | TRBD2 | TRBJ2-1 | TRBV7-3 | TGTGCCAGCAGCAACCGGGGGGGCCCCTACAATGAGCAGTTCTTC | CASSNRGGPYNEQFF
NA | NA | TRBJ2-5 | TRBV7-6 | TGTGCCAGCAGCACCCGTGGCAGAGAGACCCAGTACTTC | CASSTRGRETQYF
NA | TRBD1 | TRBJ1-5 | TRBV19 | TGTGCCAGTAGTTCCCCGACAGGGTTTTTTGGCAATCAGCCCCAGCATTTT | CASSSPTGFFGNQPQHF
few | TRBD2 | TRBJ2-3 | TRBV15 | TGTGCCACCAGCAGGACTAGCGGGTTAGGGAATACGCAGTATTTT | CATSRTSGLGNTQYF
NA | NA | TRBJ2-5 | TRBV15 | TGTGCCACCAGCAGAGTGGGATTTCAAGAGACCCAGTACTTC | CATSRVGFQETQYF
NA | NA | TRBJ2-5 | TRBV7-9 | TGTGCCAGCAGCTTAGTATCCGGACGCGGAGAGACCCAGTACTTC | CASSLVSGRGETQYF
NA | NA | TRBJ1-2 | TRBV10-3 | TGTGCCATCAATCCAGGGGCAACCCCGACTGACTATGGCTACACCTTC | CAINPGATPTDYGYTF
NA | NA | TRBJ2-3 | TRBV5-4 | TGTGCCAGCAGCTTGGCCCCCGGGTCGGATACGCAGTATTTT | CASSLAPGSDTQYF
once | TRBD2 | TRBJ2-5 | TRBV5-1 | TGCGCCAGCAGCAAAATAGCGGGGCAACAAGAGACCCAGTACTTC | CASSKIAGQQETQYF
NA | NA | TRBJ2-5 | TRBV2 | TGTGCCAGCAGTGCGGTCACCCCCCAAGAGACCCAGTACTTC | CASSAVTPQETQYF
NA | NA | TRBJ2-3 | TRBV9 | TGTGCCAGCAGCGTCGGGACCCTAGGCACAGATACGCAGTATTTT | CASSVGTLGTDTQYF
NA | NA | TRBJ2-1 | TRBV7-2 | TGTGCCAGCAGCGAAGCTCCAGGGCCGAACAATGAGCAGTTCTTC | CASSEAPGPNNEQFF
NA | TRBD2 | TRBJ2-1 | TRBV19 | TGTGCCAGTAGTCTGGGCGGGAGACATGAGCAGTTCTTC | CASSLGGRHEQFF
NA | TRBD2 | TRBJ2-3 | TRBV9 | TGTGCCAGCAGCGTATCGGGCGGGAGGGCCGCAGATACGCAGTATTTT | CASSVSGGRAADTQYF
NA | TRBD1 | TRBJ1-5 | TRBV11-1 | TGTGCCAGCAGCCCGGGACAGGGGCAGCCCCAGCATTTT | CASSPGQGQPQHF
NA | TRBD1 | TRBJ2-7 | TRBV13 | TGTGCCAGCAGCTTAGGGTCAGGGGGCAGCTACGAGCAGTACTTC | CASSLGSGGSYEQYF
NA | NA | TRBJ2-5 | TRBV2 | TGTGCCAGCTGGGAGGGCTATAGGGCGGGGGCTCAAGAGACCCAGTACTTC | CASWEGYRAGAQETQYF
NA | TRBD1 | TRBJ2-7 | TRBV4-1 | TGCGCCAGCAGCCACCGACAGGGGAACGAGCAGTACTTC | CASSHRQGNEQYF
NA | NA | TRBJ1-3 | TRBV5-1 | TGCGCCAGCAGCTTGGCAGGCGCCTCTGGAAACACCATATATTTT | CASSLAGASGNTIYF
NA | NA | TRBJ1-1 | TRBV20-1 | TGCAGTGCTAGAGTTCGAGGCGGTGCTTTCTTT | CSARVRGGAFF